These T cell receptor beta chains were read from a single sample in a study of response to subunit inactivated influenza vaccine. TCRdb reprocessed the RT-PCR reads with MiXCR, giving one entry per CDR3 protein. The sample holds about 170,000 distinct CDR3 sequences, over 9.5% seen once. In addition, the sample was reused for a study of T cells expressing NK-cell markers.

The sample in question was CD8+ T cells sorted from PBMCs, obtained roughly 12 days after vaccination. The receptors shown here come from a man aged 45-65 years who received an inactivated influenza vaccine. CDR3s leave out the opening cysteine and the closing phenylalanine or tryptophan.

TRBV12-3/TRBV12-4,ASSLALPGGIYSGANVLT
TRBV11-3,ASSLGTSGSGANVLT
TRBV29-1,SVGRRSYGYT
TRBV14,ASSPHYGTGALSEQY
TRBV5-1,ASSPLDSFEQF
TRBV11-2,ASSLDPEGYNEQF
TRBV7-2,ASSPSHAGGGDTQY
TRBV9,ASSVGGGSGVLNEQF
TRBV6-1,ASRDGGRIVNNEQF
TRBV16,ASSRTPLDEQF
TRBV27,ASRTLGAQETQY
TRBV24-1,ATSDSIRGRPGELF
TRBV15,ATSRDGGEYYNEQF
TRBV5-1,ASRVATHGSSTDTQY
TRBV12-3/TRBV12-4,ASSTNAQGQPQH
TRBV12-3/TRBV12-4,ASSSSVWEDNEQF
TRBV12-3/TRBV12-4,ASSYQAGATNRNEQF
TRBV6-8,ASKSIQPQH
TRBV9,ASSSGTENTGELF
TRBV12-3/TRBV12-4,ASSSPRQGVAKNIQY
TRBV5-1,ASSLVSGTSYEQY
TRBV5-1,ASSSLTGVPYNEQF
TRBV20-1,SARDGTSGNYEQY
TRBV20-1,SARDYEGSSYEQY
TRBV7-6,ASSPRETLASTDTQY
TRBV7-2,ASSFMEVGEQY
TRBV12-3/TRBV12-4,ASSVARGEQY
TRBV7-9,ASSPTSGIVSGELF
TRBV6-2/TRBV6-3,ASTKWGPNQPQH
TRBV4-1,ASSLGQGNEQY
TRBV19,ASSKGTGVHEQY
TRBV24-1,ATSDTDRAIRDTQY
TRBV11-2,ASSLQIDQLELF
TRBV13,ASSLWGSGRLSEQF
TRBV4-3,ASSQGGSWDTQY
TRBV28,ASRETGTGLYEQY
TRBV29-1,SVEAPVGAF
TRBV9,ASSVNKLAGKSYNEQF
TRBV27,ASRTGTGGNQPQH
TRBV20-1,SAEGADPTDTQY
TRBV10-1,ASSPGLAGASGELF
TRBV2,ASSEPSALH
TRBV9,ASSASGTGGEQY
TRBV4-3,ASSQEGRAFPNEQF
TRBV5-6,ASSLLAGGAYETQY
TRBV15,ATSREGHQPQH
TRBV20-1,SARLLVSRDYEQY
TRBV4-1,ASSQSVSRGGSEQY
TRBV4-3,ASSQGLAGSYNEQF
TRBV6-2/TRBV6-3,ASSTWTVSNNEQF
TRBV6-5,ASSYITGDYNSPLH
TRBV27,ASSSPPTGGPRETQY
TRBV7-6,ASSLGTDGNTEAF
TRBV7-9,ASSLGTVEAF
TRBV29-1,SGGRMSSYNEQF
TRBV12-3/TRBV12-4,ASSKSGNEQF
TRBV4-3,ASSLGQGNEKLF
TRBV18,ASSPGQEIYNEQF
TRBV9,ASSPPSGGYNEQF
TRBV15,ATSREGVGAGGLYEQY